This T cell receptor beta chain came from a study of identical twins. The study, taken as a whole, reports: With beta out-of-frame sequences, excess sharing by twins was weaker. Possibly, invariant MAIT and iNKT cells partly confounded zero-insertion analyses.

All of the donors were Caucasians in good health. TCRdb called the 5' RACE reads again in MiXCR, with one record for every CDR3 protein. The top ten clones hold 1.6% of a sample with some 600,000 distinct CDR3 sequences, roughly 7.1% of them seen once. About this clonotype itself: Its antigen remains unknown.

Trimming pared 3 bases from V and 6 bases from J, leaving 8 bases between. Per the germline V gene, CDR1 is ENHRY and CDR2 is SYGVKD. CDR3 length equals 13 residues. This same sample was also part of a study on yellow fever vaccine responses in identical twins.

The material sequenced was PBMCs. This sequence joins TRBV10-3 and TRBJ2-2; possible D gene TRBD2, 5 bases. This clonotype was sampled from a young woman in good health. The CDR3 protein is CAISDRGAGELFF. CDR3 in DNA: TGTGCCATCAGTGATCGGGGAGCCGGGGAGCTGTTTTTT.